This T cell receptor (beta chain) was identified during a study of T-cell reconstitution after alpha-beta-depleted transplantation in children. Germline CDR1 reads MNHNS; CDR2 reads SASEGT. This CDR3 comprises 16 residues. The ends lost 3 bases at V and 6 bases at J; junction bases unmatched: 8. A TCRbeta library incorporating unique molecular identifiers was prepared. TCRdb reanalysed the PCR reads using MiXCR and keeps one entry per CDR3 protein. The table lists approximately 240,000 distinct CDR3 sequences, about 9.2% of them singletons. The sequence was collected from a human donor who donated a stem cell graft to a child with acute lymphoblastic leukemia. The chain joins TRBV6-1 to TRBJ1-4; TRBD1 aligns across 9 bases. Sequencing used PBMCs from the stem cell graft donor, obtained from the stem cell graft. The CDR3 DNA sequence: TGTGCCAGCAGTGATTCCTGGGGACAGGGTCATGAAAAACTGTTTTTT. It specifies CASSDSWGQGHEKLFF.